This is a list of T cell receptor beta chains from one sample in a study of control samples from healthy donors and cancer patients. Some clones are missing from TCRdb's copy, which holds only in-frame ones; the method was immunoSEQ multiplex PCR. The repertoire holds under 150,000 clones, with around 89% as singletons. Sequenced material: blood. The receptors come from a woman in her 70s in good health. The CDR3 runs from the conserved cysteine through the conserved F or W. Fields, in order: clone size, D gene, V gene, J gene, CDR3 protein, CDR3 DNA. The D gene is left open where the match is weak. Size tells how often a clone was seen (once, few, many) or the class of an expanded clone, and some rows leave it out.

clone size: NA; D gene: NA; V gene: TRBV2; J gene: TRBJ1-2; CDR3 protein: CASSVTYGYTF; CDR3 DNA: TGTGCCAGCAGTGTAACCTATGGCTACACCTTC
clone size: NA; D gene: TRBD2; V gene: TRBV9; J gene: TRBJ2-5; CDR3 protein: CASSVSSGGRETQYF; CDR3 DNA: TGTGCCAGCAGCGTAAGCAGCGGGGGGCGGGAGACCCAGTACTTC
clone size: NA; D gene: NA; V gene: TRBV5-1; J gene: TRBJ2-5; CDR3 protein: CASSLWRIETQYF; CDR3 DNA: TGCGCCAGCAGCTTGTGGCGAATTGAGACCCAGTACTTC
clone size: NA; D gene: NA; V gene: TRBV7-9; J gene: TRBJ1-1; CDR3 protein: CASSLRGRYTEAFF; CDR3 DNA: TGTGCCAGCAGCTTGAGAGGGAGATACACTGAAGCTTTCTTT
clone size: NA; D gene: TRBD1; V gene: TRBV7-2; J gene: TRBJ2-3; CDR3 protein: CASSSTRTGGPDTQYF; CDR3 DNA: TGTGCCAGCAGCTCGACGAGGACAGGCGGACCAGATACGCAGTATTTT
clone size: NA; D gene: NA; V gene: TRBV14; J gene: TRBJ1-1; CDR3 protein: CASSQGVSLNTEAFF; CDR3 DNA: TGTGCCAGCAGCCAGGGGGTCAGCTTGAACACTGAAGCTTTCTTT
clone size: NA; D gene: NA; V gene: TRBV7-2; J gene: TRBJ2-1; CDR3 protein: CASSLGGGRGNEQFF; CDR3 DNA: TGTGCCAGCAGCCTAGGGGGGGGGCGAGGGAATGAGCAGTTCTTC
clone size: NA; D gene: TRBD1; V gene: TRBV6-5; J gene: TRBJ2-1; CDR3 protein: CASSYFPGQEHNEQFF; CDR3 DNA: TGTGCCAGCAGTTACTTTCCGGGACAGGAGCACAATGAGCAGTTCTTC
clone size: NA; D gene: NA; V gene: TRBV9; J gene: TRBJ2-1; CDR3 protein: CASSPGGGSYNEQFF; CDR3 DNA: TGTGCCAGCAGCCCCGGGGGCGGCTCCTACAATGAGCAGTTCTTC
clone size: NA; D gene: TRBD1; V gene: TRBV5-1; J gene: TRBJ1-4; CDR3 protein: CASSPNRGTNEKLFF; CDR3 DNA: TGCGCCAGCAGCCCCAACAGGGGAACTAATGAAAAACTGTTTTTT
clone size: few; D gene: NA; V gene: TRBV4-1; J gene: TRBJ2-2; CDR3 protein: CASSQEGRVRSGELFF; CDR3 DNA: TGCGCCAGCAGCCAAGAGGGCAGGGTAAGATCCGGGGAGCTGTTTTTT
clone size: NA; D gene: NA; V gene: TRBV19; J gene: TRBJ2-2; CDR3 protein: CASDRTPNTGELFF; CDR3 DNA: TGTGCCAGTGACAGGACACCGAACACCGGGGAGCTGTTTTTT
clone size: NA; D gene: NA; V gene: TRBV3-1/TRBV3-2; J gene: TRBJ1-2; CDR3 protein: CASSQGGGGYTF; CDR3 DNA: TGTGCCAGCAGCCAAGGTGGCGGGGGCTACACCTTC
clone size: few; D gene: TRBD2; V gene: TRBV3-1/TRBV3-2; J gene: TRBJ2-3; CDR3 protein: CASSQDPCSGAYTDTQYF; CDR3 DNA: TGTGCCAGCAGCCAAGATCCTTGTAGCGGGGCCTACACAGATACGCAGTATTTT